The 21 T cell receptor beta chains below all came from one sample that was sequenced in a study of blood T cell repertoires in COVID-19 (dated by TCRdb to the early 2020s). Library creation used the immunoSEQ multiplex PCR assay. TCRdb mirrors the immuneACCESS table, restricted to in-frame sequences. Some clones are absent from its copies; in checked studies, under half trace to an unresolved V gene, and the reason for the others is unknown. The sample table shows around 150,000 clones, and 65% to 80% are seen once. The ten top clones hold about 15% of the sample. Material for sequencing was peripheral blood. These receptors originate from a man aged 50-59 years with acute or convalescent COVID-19.

J is TRBJ2-2 and V is TRBV6-5, with 7 bases lining up with TRBD1. CDR1 is MNHEY, CDR2 SVGAGI, per germline. Losses at the gene ends were 2 bases for V and 4 bases for J; bases not matched to a gene: 4. This CDR3 is 15 amino acids long. The CDR3 loop reads CASSYEGTATGELFF. The CDR3, as DNA: TGTGCCAGCAGTTACGAAGGGACAGCCACCGGGGAGCTGTTTTTT.

This clone occurred a few times. The gene calls are TRBV5-4 and TRBJ1-5; possible D gene TRBD1, 5 bases. The CDR3 is 15 residues long. Germline assignment: CDR1 SGHNT and CDR2 YYREEE (reference sequence). V lost 0 bases and J 3 bases, leaving 10 bases between the germline ends. The CDR3, as DNA: TGTGCCAGCAGCTTGGAAACAGGCGACAATCAGCCCCAGCATTTT. Translated, it gives CASSLETGDNQPQHF.

The V and J genes are TRBV6-5 and TRBJ2-5; D not resolved. The CDR3 extends over 14 amino acids. V lost 5 bases and J lost 2, with 12 bases in between. Germline CDR1 MNHEY, CDR2 SVGAGI. This CDR3 is CASSKIQSQETQYF. The CDR3 DNA sequence: TGTGCCAGCAGTAAGATACAGTCGCAAGAGACCCAGTACTTC.

This chain connects TRBV10-1 to TRBJ2-5; possible D gene TRBD1, 5 bases. The CDR3 has 13 amino acids. Per the germline V gene, CDR1 is WNHNN and CDR2 is SYGVQD (reference sequence). Trimming took off 4 bases at V and 5 bases at J, with 11 bases between the two ends. This CDR3 reads CASSGGLGETQYF. CDR3 sequence (DNA): TGCGCCAGCAGTGGGGGCCTCGGGGAGACCCAGTACTTC.

This sequence joins TRBV5-1 and TRBJ2-3, with D perhaps TRBD2 (6 bases). The CDR3 is 16 residues long. Trimming took 4 bases from V and 2 from J, leaving 17 bases between them. Germline assignment: CDR1 SGHRS and CDR2 YFSETQ. The CDR3 sequence: CASSRTGLSNTDTQYF. DNA for the CDR3: TGCGCCAGCAGCAGAACGGGACTGTCGAACACAGATACGCAGTATTTT.

This rearrangement joins TRBV28 to TRBJ2-1; TRBD2 agrees at 11 bases. V shed 4 bases and J 7 bases; nucleotides not matched to a gene: 12. This CDR3 has 17 amino acids. From germline, CDR1 is MDHEN and CDR2 SYDVKM. The CDR3 nucleotides are TGTGCCAGCAGTTCGGGTAGCGGGGGGGCCGATCGGAATGAGCAGTTCTTC. Residues: CASSSGSGGADRNEQFF.

The V and J genes are TRBV12-5 and TRBJ2-2, with D possibly TRBD1 on 6 matching bases. Trimming took off 4 bases at V and 0 bases at J, with 15 bases between the two ends. The CDR3 totals 17 residues. Germline V CDR1 and CDR2: LGHNT, FRNRAP. CDR3 nucleotide sequence: TGTGCTAGTGGTTCGGACAGACTTGGCGCGAACACCGGGGAGCTGTTTTTT. Amino acid sequence: CASGSDRLGANTGELFF.

This chain links TRBV6-2 or TRBV6-3 with TRBJ2-5, with a weak D call TRBD2 (7 bases). The CDR3 length is 16 residues. Germline V CDR1 and CDR2: MNHEY, SVGEGT. The ends were cut back, 3 bases at V and 5 bases at J, with 19 bases in the middle. The CDR3 bases are TGTGCCAGCAGTTATGAGAGGGGGGGTGGGACGGAGACCCAGTACTTC. Protein product: CASSYERGGGTETQYF.

This rearrangement joins TRBV5-1 to TRBJ1-3; 7 bases are a match to TRBD1. V lost 4 bases and J lost 0; bases outside the gene matches: 4. CDR1 is SGHRS, CDR2 YFSETQ, per germline. The CDR3 spans 15 residues. CDR3 sequence (DNA): TGCGCCAGCAGCCCTAGGACAGGCTCTGGAAACACCATATATTTT. Translation gives CASSPRTGSGNTIYF.

This clone came up once. The chain uses TRBV7-9 and TRBJ2-4, with TRBD1 matching 9 bases. Germline-derived CDR1 and CDR2 are SEHNR and FQNEAQ (reference sequence). The CDR3 is 16 residues long. The junction had 5 bases not matched to a gene; V was cut back by 1 base and J by 4 bases. The CDR3 reads CASSLVVGQGKNIQYF. CDR3 sequence (DNA): TGTGCCAGCAGCTTAGTGGTGGGACAGGGAAAAAACATTCAGTACTTC.

J is TRBJ2-1 and V is TRBV5-1; a possible D gene is TRBD2 (6 bases). CDR1 and CDR2 (germline): SGHRS, YFSETQ. CDR3 length: 12 residues. Trimming shortened V by 2 bases and J by 12 bases, and 12 bases separated the two germline ends. CDR3 coding DNA: TGCGCCAGCAGCTTAGGGGAGGTAAGGCAGTTCTTC. As protein: CASSLGEVRQFF.

Concerning this clone: Other DNA sequences within the sample encode an identical CDR3. The V call is TRBV18, the J call TRBJ2-7, with 9 nucleotides matching TRBD1. CDR3 length equals 14 residues. Germline CDR1 reads KGHSH; CDR2 reads LQKENI. Trimming removed 3 bases from V and 0 bases from J; junction bases left unmatched: 0. The CDR3 spells CASSPGQGSYEQYF. For the CDR3, the DNA is TGTGCCAGCTCACCGGGACAGGGCTCCTACGAGCAGTACTTC.

V usage is TRBV10-2 and J usage is TRBJ1-1; D unresolved. The CDR3 sequence is 12 residues long. V lost 2 bases and J 5 bases, leaving 6 bases between the germline ends. In germline, CDR1 is WSHSY, CDR2 SAAADI. The CDR3 nucleotides are TGCGCCAGCAGTGAGACCGGGACTGAAGCTTTCTTT. It codes for CASSETGTEAFF.

This clone appeared once. The chain links TRBV30 to TRBJ1-2, with TRBD1 as a possible D gene (6 bases). This CDR3 is 14 amino acids long. The germline V and J ends were trimmed by 3 bases and 0 bases, with 11 bases remaining between them. In germline, CDR1 is GTSNPN, CDR2 SVGIG (reference sequence). For the CDR3, the DNA is TGTGCCTGGAGCCAGGGGACAACTAACTATGGCTACACCTTC. This codes for CAWSQGTTNYGYTF. Complete variable domain (other parts from reference TRBV30 and TRBJ1-2): SQTIHQWPATLVQPVGSPLSLECTVEGTSNPNLYWYRQAAGRGLQLLFYSVGIGQISSEVPQNLSASRPQDRQFILSSKKLLLSDSGFYLCAWSQGTTNYGYTFGSGTRLTVV.

Details on this clone: One junction end disagrees with the germline gene, perhaps due to a read error. The gene calls are TRBV6-5 and TRBJ1-2, with D perhaps TRBD1 (5 bases). The germline V gene has CDR1 MNHEY and CDR2 SVGAGI. This CDR3 region has 15 residues. The CDR3 DNA reads TGTGCCAGCAGTTCCGGACAACCTGGGGACTACGGCTACACCTTC. Its protein is CASSSGQPGDYGYTF.

V and J are TRBV12-5 and TRBJ1-6, with TRBD1 matching over 10 bases. The J segment lost 4 bases and the V segment lost 3 bases, leaving 6 bases of the junction unmatched. Germline V gives CDR1 LGHNT, CDR2 FRNRAP. The CDR3 sequence is 17 residues long. CDR3 sequence reads: CASGFLGTGEYNSPLHF. CDR3 bases: TGTGCTAGTGGTTTCCTCGGGACAGGGGAATATAATTCACCCCTCCACTTT.

The genes are TRBV11-3 and TRBJ2-1, with TRBD2 matching over 12 bases. Looked up from germline, CDR1 is SGHNT and CDR2 is YENEEA. The CDR3 length is 17 residues. V gave up 4 bases and J gave up 7 bases; unmatched junction bases: 11. The CDR3 spells CASSSTSGGRGRNEQFF. CDR3 DNA: TGTGCCAGCAGCTCCACTAGCGGGGGGCGGGGGAGGAATGAGCAGTTCTTC. Complete variable domain (other parts from reference TRBV11-3 and TRBJ2-1): EAGVVQSPRYKIIEKKQPVAFWCNPISGHNTLYWYLQNLGQGPELLIRYENEEAVDDSQLPKDRFSAERLKGVDSTLKIQPAELGDSAVYLCASSSTSGGRGRNEQFFGPGTRLTVL.

Only a few counts were recorded for this clone. The CDR3 spells CSASDLGEGTDTQYF. The CDR3 DNA sequence: TGCAGTGCTAGTGACCTGGGAGAGGGCACAGATACGCAGTATTTT. The rearrangement uses TRBV20-1 and TRBJ2-3; possible D gene TRBD2, 5 bases. Germline values: CDR1 DFQATT, CDR2 SNEGSKA (reference sequence). This CDR3 has 15 amino acids. V lost 3 bases and J lost 1, with 14 bases in between.

V and J are TRBV24-1 and TRBJ2-1; 9 bases are shared with TRBD1. The germline V gene encodes CDR1 KGHDR and CDR2 SFDVKD. The V and J ends lost 5 bases and 7 bases, in that order; junction bases with no gene match: 11. CDR3 length: 16 amino acids. The CDR3: CATSVRTGEGANEQFF. In DNA form, the CDR3 reads TGTGCCACCAGTGTAAGGACAGGGGAAGGGGCGAATGAGCAGTTCTTC.

V gene TRBV9 combines with J gene TRBJ1-2; TRBD1 might be the D (6 bases). The CDR3 loop spans 14 amino acids. The V end lost 4 bases, the J end lost 7 bases, and 17 bases lay between the germline ends. Germline CDR1 SGDLS, CDR2 YYNGEE. The CDR3 nucleotides read TGTGCCAGCAGCCACGGGGGGGGGCGGCGTGGCTACACCTTC. This codes for CASSHGGGRRGYTF.

The genes are TRBV30 and TRBJ1-3; TRBD1 agrees at 7 bases. CDR3 length: 15 residues. The V segment lost 3 bases and the J segment 0 bases; nucleotides outside the gene matches: 5. Looked up from germline, CDR1 is GTSNPN and CDR2 is SVGIG (reference sequence). The CDR3: CAWRDRSTSGNTIYF. CDR3 nucleotide sequence: TGTGCCTGGAGGGACAGGTCGACCTCTGGAAACACCATATATTTT.